These T cell receptor beta chains were read from a single sample in a study of CD8+ T cells in alopecia areata. The method was immunoSEQ multiplex PCR; TCRdb's version includes in-frame clones alone and lacks a portion of them. In the table there are around 160,000 clones, roughly 50% of which are singletons. Sequencing was done on a sample of CD4+ T cells sorted from blood. These receptors originate from a human donor with alopecia areata. The CDR3 runs from the conserved cysteine through the conserved F or W. D genes are given only for firm matches. The size entry is marked missing in some rows and otherwise reads once, few, many or a size class.

d_call	clone_size	j_call	v_call	cdr3_nt	cdr3_aa
TRBD2	.	TRBJ2-4	TRBV29-1	TGCAGCGTTGCCGTGGGGACTAGCCCCAAAAACATTCAGTACTTC	CSVAVGTSPKNIQYF
.	.	TRBJ1-2	TRBV20-1	TGCAGTGCGGAGGACGACTATGGCTACACCTTC	CSAEDDYGYTF
TRBD2	.	TRBJ2-7	TRBV5-1	TGCGCCAGCAGCCGGGAGGCTTACGAGCAGTACTTC	CASSREAYEQYF
.	.	TRBJ2-7	TRBV18	TGTGCCAGCTCACCAGCTAGTGGCTACGAGCAGTACTTC	CASSPASGYEQYF
TRBD1	few	TRBJ2-7	TRBV29-1	TGCAGCGTACAACAGGGGATCACCTACGAGCAGTACTTC	CSVQQGITYEQYF
.	.	TRBJ2-1	TRBV5-6	TGTGCCAGCAGCTTAGCCGGACTGGGCGAGCAGTTCTTC	CASSLAGLGEQFF
TRBD1	.	TRBJ2-7	TRBV5-1	TGCGCCAGCAGCATCCCGGGACAGGGGGTCTCCGAGCAGTACTTC	CASSIPGQGVSEQYF
.	.	TRBJ1-5	TRBV7-3	TGTGCCAGCAGCGCCACGGTTGATCAGCCCCAGCATTTT	CASSATVDQPQHF
.	.	TRBJ2-7	TRBV6-5	TGTGCCAGCAGGAGGGACATCGAGCAGTACTTC	CASRRDIEQYF
.	.	TRBJ2-2	TRBV20-1	TGCAGTGCTAGATTGGTAGGGGAGCTGTTTTTT	CSARLVGELFF
.	.	TRBJ1-2	TRBV4-1	TGCGCCAGCAGCCAAGCGATCCGGGCCGTGAGGACCTATGGCTACACCTTC	CASSQAIRAVRTYGYTF
.	.	TRBJ1-1	TRBV19	TGTGCCAGTAGTATCCCGAAATTAAGGGAGACTGAAGCTTTCTTT	CASSIPKLRETEAFF
.	.	TRBJ2-7	TRBV7-9	TGTGCCAGCAGCCGCGGACCGGGGGACTTATACGAGCAGTACTTC	CASSRGPGDLYEQYF
TRBD1	.	TRBJ2-1	TRBV30	TGTGCCTGGGGATGGACAGGGGCCTTCAATGAGCAGTTCTTC	CAWGWTGAFNEQFF
TRBD2	few	TRBJ2-2	TRBV5-1	TGCGCCAGCAGCTCAGGACTAGCGGTAGTCACCGGGGAGCTGTTTTTT	CASSSGLAVVTGELFF
.	few	TRBJ2-7	TRBV29-1	TGCAGCGTTTTACAGGACTTCTCGCAGTACTTC	CSVLQDFSQYF
.	.	TRBJ2-7	TRBV28	TGTGCCAGCAGGTCGGGGCCCTACGAGCAGTACTTC	CASRSGPYEQYF
TRBD1	.	TRBJ1-2	TRBV29-1	TGCAGCGGTGAAGAGACAGGGTTTAACTATGGCTACACCTTC	CSGEETGFNYGYTF
.	.	TRBJ1-1	TRBV6-5	TGTGCCAGCCTTCGGACAGCGAACACTGAAGCTTTCTTT	CASLRTANTEAFF
TRBD2	once	TRBJ2-7	TRBV5-1	TGCGCCAGCAGCTTGGTGGCGGGAGGGATCTACGAGCAGTACTTC	CASSLVAGGIYEQYF
.	.	TRBJ1-1	TRBV2	TGTGCCAGCACCCGGTTGGAGGGAGCTTTCTTT	CASTRLEGAFF
.	few	TRBJ2-1	TRBV28	TGTGCCAGCGGGTCGAGCTCCTACAATGAGCAGTTCTTC	CASGSSSYNEQFF
.	.	TRBJ2-3	TRBV2	TGTGCCAGCAGTGAGTTATGGCAAACAGATACGCAGTATTTT	CASSELWQTDTQYF
.	.	TRBJ1-1	TRBV10-3	TGTGCCAGTGGCATGAACACTGAAGCTTTCTTT	CASGMNTEAFF
.	.	TRBJ2-5	TRBV18	TGTGCCAGCTCACCACGGGACGGCCAAGAGACCCAGTACTTC	CASSPRDGQETQYF
.	.	TRBJ2-5	TRBV7-2	TGTGCCAGCAGCTCCCAAAGCGGATGGGCGAGGGAGACCCAGTACTTC	CASSSQSGWARETQYF
.	few	TRBJ2-1	TRBV7-9	TGTGCCAGCAGCTTACTCCCCAATGAGCAGTTCTTC	CASSLLPNEQFF
TRBD2	.	TRBJ2-1	TRBV6-5	TGTGCCAGCAGTCGCGGGACTAGCGGGAATCTGTTCTTC	CASSRGTSGNLFF
.	.	TRBJ2-7	TRBV5-1	TGCGCCAGCAGCTCGGGACTTCTGGCTCTCGAGCAGTACTTC	CASSSGLLALEQYF
.	.	TRBJ1-5	TRBV6-5	TGTGCCAGCAGCCCTACAGGACGGAATCAGCCCCAGCATTTT	CASSPTGRNQPQHF
.	.	TRBJ2-7	TRBV5-1	TGCGCCAGCAGCTGGGGAGGGGGACCGTCCTACGAGCAGTACTTC	CASSWGGGPSYEQYF
.	.	TRBJ2-3	TRBV29-1	TGCAGCGTTGCGCTGCGACTCACAGATACGCAGTATTTT	CSVALRLTDTQYF
.	.	TRBJ1-5	TRBV9	TGTGCCAGCAGCGTAGACGGGGACCATCAGCCCCAGCATTTT	CASSVDGDHQPQHF
.	few	TRBJ2-1	TRBV18	TGTGCCAGCTCACCGGAGCTTGGGGCTACTGAGCAGTTCTTC	CASSPELGATEQFF
.	.	TRBJ2-2	TRBV4-2	TGTGCCAGCAGCCGCGGTGTTACCGGGGAGCTGTTTTTT	CASSRGVTGELFF
.	.	TRBJ1-5	TRBV6-5	TGTGCCAGCAGGGGGGGCATAAGCAATCAGCCCCAGCATTTT	CASRGGISNQPQHF
TRBD2	few	TRBJ2-2	TRBV2	TGTGCCAGCAGTGGACTAGCGGGCACCGGGGAGCTGTTTTTT	CASSGLAGTGELFF
TRBD2	few	TRBJ2-5	TRBV29-1	TGCAGCGTTGCCTTGGCGGGAGGCGAGACCCAGTACTTC	CSVALAGGETQYF
TRBD2	.	TRBJ2-7	TRBV30	TGTGCCTGGACTAGCGGGAGCCACGAGCAGTACTTC	CAWTSGSHEQYF
TRBD2	few	TRBJ2-1	TRBV7-3	TGTGCCAGCAGCACTCTAGCGGGAGGGGATCGGTTCTTC	CASSTLAGGDRFF
TRBD1	few	TRBJ2-1	TRBV29-1	TGCAGCGCGGGGGACAGGGAGGCAGGGGAGCAGTTCTTC	CSAGDREAGEQFF
.	.	TRBJ2-7	TRBV28	TGTGCAGCAGAGTCCAGGGTAACCTACGAGCAGTACTTC	CAAESRVTYEQYF
.	.	TRBJ2-6	TRBV6-6	TGTGCCAGCAGTGGAATCTCTGGGGCCAACGTCCTGACTTTC	CASSGISGANVLTF
.	few	TRBJ2-2	TRBV29-1	TGCAGCGTTGGGGAGGGGGCGTCCCCCGGGGAGCTGTTTTTT	CSVGEGASPGELFF
TRBD1	.	TRBJ2-7	TRBV6-5	TGTGCCAGCAGTAAACAAGACAGGGGGCATTACGAGCAGTACTTC	CASSKQDRGHYEQYF
.	.	TRBJ1-1	TRBV7-9	TGTGCCAGCAGCTTAGCACAATCCACTTGGGACAACACTGAAGCTTTCTTT	CASSLAQSTWDNTEAFF
TRBD1	.	TRBJ2-2	TRBV7-3	TGTGCCAGCAGCTTCCGTGACAGGGCCGGGGAGCTGTTTTTT	CASSFRDRAGELFF
.	.	TRBJ1-1	TRBV11-2	TGTGCCAGCAGCCCCGAAGGGAACACTGAAGCTTTCTTT	CASSPEGNTEAFF
.	once	TRBJ2-7	TRBV6-5	TGTGCCAGCAGTTACTCAGACTCGGAGGGCGAGCAGTACTTC	CASSYSDSEGEQYF
.	.	TRBJ2-5	TRBV7-2	TGTGCCAGCAGCTCGACTAGGAAAGAGACCCAGTACTTC	CASSSTRKETQYF
TRBD2	.	TRBJ2-1	TRBV15	TGTGCCACCAGCAGAACTGCGGCACGGGGAAGACTAGCGGGAGGGAATGAGCAGTTCTTC	CATSRTAARGRLAGGNEQFF
TRBD2	.	TRBJ2-5	TRBV25-1	TGTGCCAGCAGTGGACTAGCAGGCGAGACCCAGTACTTC	CASSGLAGETQYF
TRBD2	few	TRBJ2-1	TRBV5-1	TGCGCCAGCAGCGATGGGGGAGGGAACTACAATGAGCAGTTCTTC	CASSDGGGNYNEQFF
TRBD1	.	TRBJ1-1	TRBV29-1	TGCAGCGTTGTCGGACAGGGAGTGTCGGCTTTCTTT	CSVVGQGVSAFF
.	.	TRBJ2-4	TRBV4-1	TGCGCCAGCAGTCTTACTTTAGGGTTTGCCAAAAACATTCAGTACTTC	CASSLTLGFAKNIQYF
.	few	TRBJ2-5	TRBV7-2	TGTGCCAGCAGCTCCGGACCTCCCGGGGAGACCCAGTACTTC	CASSSGPPGETQYF
TRBD2	.	TRBJ2-3	TRBV28	TGTGCCAGCAATTACCCCGGGGCGGGGGTTTTGGCAGATACGCAGTATTTT	CASNYPGAGVLADTQYF